What follows is one T cell receptor (beta chain) and its context. This entry is derived from a study of blood T cell repertoires in COVID-19. Overall study: Spain, Italy and the United States supplied samples that represented acute and convalescent COVID-19. In each case, the material was cDNA or gDNA derived from T cells, B-cell-depleted T cells, or PBMCs.

Assay used: immunoSEQ multiplex PCR; TCRdb lists only in-frame clones, some missing. The sample lists approximately 530,000 clones, 85% to 90% occurring once. Germline V lookup: CDR1 GTSNPN, CDR2 SVGIG (reference sequence). There are 18 residues in the CDR3. The trim removed 5 bases at V and 3 bases at J, leaving 19 bases unmatched. The V and J genes are TRBV30 and TRBJ2-7, with 10 nucleotides matching TRBD1. This clonotype originated in a woman in her forties or fifties with COVID-19, enrolled during active disease. Specimen: peripheral blood. CDR3 DNA sequence: TGTGCCTGGGCAGCCGGGACAGGGGCATCATTGTGGGGCTACGAGCAGTACTTC. This codes for CAWAAGTGASLWGYEQYF.